A single sample is the source of the 28 T cell receptor beta chains below, sequenced in a study of molecular identifiers for immune sequencing clone quantification. TCRdb used MiXCR to reprocess the PCR reads, holding one entry per CDR3 protein. The sample has about 10,000 distinct CDR3 sequences, 20% to 25% seen once. The sequenced sample consisted of naive CD8+ T cells from blood, with Jurkat cell RNA spiked in. Noted subset: FACS-sorted CD8+CD4-CCR7+CD45RA+ naive T cells. These receptors were obtained from a human donor in good health. Some libraries in this study had Jurkat cell RNA spiked in.

By proportion, this clonotype is medium-sized (0.01 to 0.1%). This chain uses TRBV4-3 with TRBJ2-7; 13 bases fit TRBD2. Germline-derived CDR1 and CDR2 are LGHNA and YSLEER. V was pared by 4 bases and J by 4 bases, with 10 bases of the junction left unmatched. CDR3 length: 17 residues. CDR3 coding DNA: TGCGCCAGCAGCCCCGGGACTAGCGGGACCGTTAATTACGAGCAGTACTTC. Translating it yields CASSPGTSGTVNYEQYF.

The table lists this clonotype with a few counts. The chain recombines TRBV28 with TRBJ1-5; 7 bases match TRBD1. The V segment lost 5 bases and the J segment 0 bases; nucleotides outside the gene matches: 4. Germline V gene sequence: CDR1 MDHEN, CDR2 SYDVKM. This CDR3 contains 15 residues. CDR3 nucleotides: TGTGCCAGCAGTACGGGACAGTATAGCAATCAGCCCCAGCATTTT. This sequence encodes CASSTGQYSNQPQHF.

By sample share, this clonotype is medium-sized. The chain couples TRBV14 to TRBJ2-7; no definite D call. V lost 3 bases and J lost 9, with 15 bases in between. The CDR3 covers 13 residues. Germline V CDR1 and CDR2: SGHDN, FVKESK. CDR3 in amino acids: CASSHRTTVLQYF. DNA of the CDR3: TGTGCCAGCAGCCATCGGACGACGGTATTGCAGTACTTC.

This clonotype is termed medium-sized. The rearrangement joins TRBV9 to TRBJ2-2, with TRBD1 identical over 7 bases. The CDR3 totals 15 residues. V lost 6 bases, J lost 7 bases, and 12 bases stayed unmatched. Germline V gives CDR1 SGDLS, CDR2 YYNGEE. This CDR3 reads CASTHRDRVGGELFF. CDR3 DNA: TGTGCCAGCACCCACCGAGACAGGGTCGGCGGGGAGCTGTTTTTT.

This clonotype was seen at least ten times. This chain connects TRBV20-1 to TRBJ2-5, with D perhaps matching TRBD1 (5 bases). Trimming took off 3 bases at V and 3 bases at J, with 8 bases between the two ends. The germline V gene encodes CDR1 DFQATT and CDR2 SNEGSKA (reference sequence). This CDR3 comprises 12 residues. CDR3 nucleotides: TGCAGTGCTAGGGACAAGAAAGAGACCCAGTACTTC. This encodes CSARDKKETQYF.

This clonotype showed up many times. The V and J genes are TRBV24-1 and TRBJ1-1; possibly TRBD1 for D (5 bases). V shed 7 bases and J shed 1 base, with 18 bases lying between them. Germline V gene sequence: CDR1 KGHDR, CDR2 SFDVKD. The CDR3 sequence is 16 residues long. The CDR3 nucleotides are TGTGCCACCAGGGGGACCACTCAGGGCAGGAACACTGAAGCTTTCTTT. Protein sequence: CATRGTTQGRNTEAFF.

On this clonotype itself: Just one base apart from a much larger clone, this may be a read error. The J gene is TRBJ2-7, the V gene TRBV27; D might be TRBD2 (5 bases). CDR1 MNHEY and CDR2 SMNVEV come from the germline V gene (reference sequence). The CDR3 loop spans 12 amino acids. The CDR3 loop reads CTSGPTSHEQYF. CDR3 nucleotide sequence: TGTACCAGCGGCCCGACCTCCCACGAGCAGTACTTC.

In regard to this clonotype: A single base separates this from a much larger clone, so it may be a read error. This chain joins TRBV4-3 and TRBJ2-7; TRBD1 matches at 9 bases. The length of the CDR3 is 15 residues. Germline loops: CDR1 LGHNA, CDR2 YSLEER. The DNA of the CDR3 is TGCGCCAGCAGCCCCGACAGGGGGAGCTCCTACGAGCAGCACTTC. It specifies CASSPDRGSSYEQHF.

The V gene is TRBV20-1, the J gene TRBJ1-4, with D uncertain. Germline V CDR1 and CDR2: DFQATT, SNEGSKA (reference sequence). The V end was cut by 7 bases, the J end by 7 bases, with 25 bases between. The CDR3 runs 16 residues. CDR3 sequence reads: CSVPGGTIGWGEKLFF. In DNA form, the CDR3 reads TGCAGTGTCCCAGGAGGCACTATCGGCTGGGGTGAAAAACTGTTTTTT.

The genes are TRBV6-2 or TRBV6-3 and TRBJ2-7; the D gene is possibly TRBD1 (6 bases). CDR3 length equals 15 residues. V lost 0 bases and J lost 2, with 11 bases in between. Germline V gives CDR1 MNHEY, CDR2 SVGEGT. The CDR3 bases are TGTGCCAGCAGTTACTCTGGAAGGGACACCTACGAGCAGTACTTC. Amino acids: CASSYSGRDTYEQYF.

The sample holds many counts of this clonotype. The chain carries TRBV27 and TRBJ2-3; 16 bases are a match to TRBD2. The CDR3 spans 18 residues. CDR1 and CDR2 from the germline V gene are MNHEY and SMNVEV (reference sequence). J was trimmed by 2 bases and V by 5 bases; bases with no gene match: 7. CDR3 sequence reads: CASSPGLAGGSFTDTQYF. The CDR3 nucleotides are TGTGCCAGCAGTCCGGGACTAGCGGGAGGGTCTTTCACAGATACGCAGTATTTT.

This clonotype ranks as medium-sized (0.01 to 0.1%). V gene TRBV7-9 combines with J gene TRBJ2-5; no clear D. The germline CDR1 and CDR2 sequences are SEHNR and FQNEAQ (reference sequence). The V end was cut by 3 bases, the J end by 0 bases, with 14 bases between. The CDR3 is made up of 16 amino acids. CDR3 in DNA: TGTGCCAGCAGCTTCCTTTTGGTGGGGAACCAAGAGACCCAGTACTTC. It codes for CASSFLLVGNQETQYF.

This clonotype is deemed medium-sized. The rearrangement links TRBV30 to TRBJ2-5; a possible D gene is TRBD1 (6 bases). The CDR3 is made up of 14 amino acids. The germline gives CDR1 GTSNPN, CDR2 SVGIG (reference sequence). V lost 8 bases and J 5 bases, leaving 21 bases between the germline ends. CDR3 DNA: TGTGCCGGTTGGGACACATACCTGGGGGAGACCCAGTACTTC. Translating gives CAGWDTYLGETQYF.

Note on this clonotype: The junction differs from germline at one of its ends, possibly a read error. V and J are TRBV4-1 and TRBJ1-5; the match to TRBD1 covers 7 bases. The CDR3 is made up of 12 amino acids. Looked up from germline, CDR1 is MGHRA and CDR2 is YSYEKL. Here the CDR3 reads CASSPGGQPPHF. The DNA of the CDR3 is TGCGCCAGCAGCCCAGGGGGTCAGCCCCCGCATTTT.

This clonotype is deemed medium-sized. V and J are TRBV6-5 and TRBJ1-5; no clear D gene. This CDR3 has 15 amino acids. V was cut by 5 bases and J by 6 bases, with 17 bases left in between. Germline loops: CDR1 MNHEY, CDR2 SVGAGI. CDR3 sequence: CASSETESYGQPQHF. CDR3 bases: TGTGCCAGCAGTGAGACCGAGTCTTACGGTCAGCCCCAGCATTTT.

Comment on this clonotype: This may be a read error, as it is one base from a much larger clone. The chain uses TRBV5-3 and TRBJ2-1; D is undetermined. TRBV5-3 is marked as an open reading frame, function uncertain. The CDR3 extends over 13 amino acids. Trimming removed 8 bases from V and 5 bases from J, with 14 bases in between. CDR3: CASGKPNDNEQFF. CDR3 nucleotides: TGTGCCAGCGGCAAACCCAACGACAATGAGCAGTTCTTC.

By share, this clonotype counts as medium-sized. CDR3: CASRATGSTGELFF. In nucleotides, the CDR3 is TGTGCCAGCAGAGCGACAGGGTCCACCGGGGAGCTGTTTTTT. The chain combines TRBV6-6 with TRBJ2-2, with TRBD1 matching over 7 bases. Germline V gene sequence: CDR1 MNHNY, CDR2 SVGAGI (reference sequence). The length of the CDR3 is 14 residues. Losses at the gene ends were 6 bases for V and 4 bases for J; bases not matched to a gene: 5.

This clonotype appeared many times. The chain links TRBV3-1 to TRBJ2-1; D is possibly TRBD1 (5 bases). CDR3 size: 16 residues. Trimming cost V 5 bases and J 0 bases, with 14 bases left between them. Looked up from germline, CDR1 is LGHDT and CDR2 is YNNKEL (reference sequence). The CDR3 reads CASSAETASSYNEQFF. The CDR3 bases are TGTGCCAGCAGCGCTGAGACAGCGAGCTCCTACAATGAGCAGTTCTTC.

In its sample, this clonotype ranks as medium-sized. CDR3 sequence: CASSLISYGAHNEKLFF. In DNA, the CDR3 is TGTGCCAGCAGCTTAATCTCGTACGGTGCCCATAATGAAAAACTGTTTTTT. V is TRBV7-9 and J is TRBJ1-4; the D is unclear. V lost 2 bases and J 4 bases, leaving 17 bases between the germline ends. Per germline, CDR1 SEHNR and CDR2 FQNEAQ (reference sequence). The CDR3 is made up of 17 amino acids.

This clonotype was recorded a few times. The CDR3 DNA sequence: TGTGCCAGCAGTTCCATCACAGGAGAACCCCTCCACTTT. This gives the protein CASSSITGEPLHF. The J gene is TRBJ1-6, the V gene TRBV28, with D perhaps matching TRBD1 (5 bases). This CDR3 comprises 13 residues. Germline CDR1 and CDR2: MDHEN and SYDVKM. V dropped 4 bases and J dropped 12 bases, with 13 bases sitting between them. The full variable domain, its missing parts supplied by reference TRBV28 and TRBJ1-6, is DVKVTQSSRYLVKRTGEKVFLECVQDMDHENMFWYRQDPGLGLRLIYFSYDVKMKEKGDIPEGYSVSREKKERFSLILESASTNQTSMYLCASSSITGEPLHFGNGTRLTVT.

Of note for this clonotype: This likely comes from a read error, as the CDR3 has no conserved phenylalanine or tryptophan at its end. Because the CDR3's place on the DNA is in doubt, the DNA is left out and the CDR3 is given as listed by TCRdb. This chain uses TRBV20-1 with TRBJ2-3. With termini counted, the CDR3 has 15 amino acids. CDR1 and CDR2 (germline): DFQATT, SNEGSKA (reference sequence). The CDR3 is CSATDEFRIQHTQYL.

About this clonotype: This may arise from a read error, as a much more abundant clone is one base away. The chain uses TRBV28 and TRBJ2-5; tentatively, D is TRBD1 (6 bases). Germline V gene data show CDR1 as MDHEN and CDR2 as SYDVKM. The CDR3 is 14 residues long. V lost 7 bases, J lost 2 bases, and 14 bases lay in between. The CDR3 DNA sequence: TGTGCCAGCAACCGGACAGAATTACAAGAGACCCAGTACTTC. It translates to CASNRTELQETQYF.

A remark on this clonotype: Being one base from a much bigger clone, this may be a read error. This chain uses TRBV4-3 with TRBJ2-5; maybe TRBD2 (6 bases). The CDR3 totals 16 residues. V lost 1 base, J lost 4 bases, and 16 bases lay in between. CDR1 is LGHNA and CDR2 is YSLEER in the germline V gene. CDR3 nucleotides: TGCGCCAGCAGCCAAGCTGCGGGGCCGGTGGGAGAGACCCAGTACTTC. Protein: CASSQAAGPVGETQYF.

Concerning this clonotype: A much larger clone differs from this one at a single base, so this may be a read error. This rearrangement joins TRBV13 to TRBJ2-7; weak D call: TRBD2 (6 bases). V was clipped by 5 bases and J by 3 bases, with 14 bases between them. The CDR3 length is 14 residues. CDR1 and CDR2 (germline): PRHDT, FYEKMQ (reference sequence). CDR3 sequence reads: CASSNSDYRYEQYF. The DNA for the CDR3 is TGTGCCAGCAGCAACTCGGACTACCGCTACGAGCAGTACTTC.

In its sample, this clonotype is medium-sized. The chain uses TRBV7-3 and TRBJ2-3; 10 bases align to TRBD1. This CDR3 has 15 residues. Germline assignment: CDR1 SGHTA and CDR2 FQGTGA. Losses at the gene ends were 3 bases for V and 4 bases for J; bases not matched to a gene: 4. CDR3 region: CASSFGTGVSDTQYF. The CDR3 region has the DNA TGTGCCAGCAGCTTTGGGACAGGGGTATCAGATACGCAGTATTTT.

V gene TRBV4-3 combines with J gene TRBJ2-3; no clear D. Germline V gene lookup returns CDR1 LGHNA and CDR2 YSLEER. CDR3 length equals 15 residues. CDR3 DNA: TGCGAGAGCAGCCAAGATCCTGACGGCACAGATACGCAGTATTTT. It specifies CESSQDPDGTDTQYF.

By proportion, this clonotype is medium-sized. V is TRBV4-1 and J is TRBJ2-3; TRBD1 matches at 8 bases. The CDR3 contains 15 residues. The germline V gene has CDR1 MGHRA and CDR2 YSYEKL. J was trimmed by 3 bases and V by 6 bases; bases with no gene match: 8. The CDR3 bases are TGCGCCAGCAGTAGTGGACAGGGTGGGACAGATACGCAGTATTTT. Protein sequence: CASSSGQGGTDTQYF.

This clonotype is labeled medium-sized. J is TRBJ1-2 and V is TRBV5-1; the D is unclear. The CDR3 covers 13 residues. The germline V gene encodes CDR1 SGHRS and CDR2 YFSETQ. The V and J ends lost 4 bases and 2 bases respectively, with 9 bases between them. CDR3 nucleotide sequence: TGCGCCAGCAGCCCACAGTGGAACTATGGCTACACCTTC. Its translation is CASSPQWNYGYTF.